This T cell receptor (beta chain) was recovered during a study of regulatory T cells in long-lasting Graves disease. The TCR beta library used iRepertoire HTBI primers with Arm-PCR amplification of CDR3. TCRdb recomputed calls from the multiplex PCR reads with MiXCR, one row per CDR3 protein. The table records 350,000 to 400,000 distinct CDR3 sequences, 15% to 20% of them present only once. Specified time point: newly diagnosed GD, antithyroid drugs for less than 3 months. From PBMCs, RNA was extracted and then used to make the TCR library. Enrollment of patients was through an endocrinology department in Xi'an, China. This clonotype has just a few counts. The antigen remains unidentified. Study observations and caveats: Owing to a sample size that was small, accuracy may have been reduced.

The same sample was also used in a study of T cells in Graves' hyperthyroidism and ophthalmopathy. From that paper: Also found in blood were most expanded thyroid clonotypes above 0.001.

This receptor was obtained from a woman between 18 and 29 years old with Graves disease. Sequencing used peripheral blood mononuclear cells (PBMCs), obtained at new diagnosis, from a patient treated with antithyroid drugs.

As DNA, the CDR3 is TGTGCCAGCAGGACGACAGGGGTTGGCAATTCACCCCTCCACTTT. Residues: CASRTTGVGNSPLHF. The genes are TRBV12-3 or TRBV12-4 and TRBJ1-6, with TRBD1 matching 8 bases. This CDR3 has 15 residues. V was pared by 6 bases and J by 7 bases, with 8 bases of the junction left unmatched.